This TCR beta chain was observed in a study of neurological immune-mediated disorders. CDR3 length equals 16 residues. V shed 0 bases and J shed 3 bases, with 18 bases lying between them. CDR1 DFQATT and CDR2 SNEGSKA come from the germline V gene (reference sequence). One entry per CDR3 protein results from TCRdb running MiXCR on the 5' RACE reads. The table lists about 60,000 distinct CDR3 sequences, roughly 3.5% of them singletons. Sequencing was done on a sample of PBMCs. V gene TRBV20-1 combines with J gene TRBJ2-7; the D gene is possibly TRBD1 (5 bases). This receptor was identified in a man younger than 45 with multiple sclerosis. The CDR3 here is CSAREWGHRTGYEQYF. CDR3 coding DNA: TGCAGTGCTAGAGAGTGGGGCCACAGGACGGGCTACGAGCAGTACTTC.